The source of this T cell receptor (beta chain) is a study of long-term antiretroviral therapy in people with HIV (dated by TCRdb to between 2021 and 2024). At the level of the whole study: The earliest samples were collected about a decade before the 2015 WHO recommendation for immediate ART, when ART was typically delayed until CD4 counts fell. This retrospective serial study examined whether starting ART and sustained HIV suppression were associated with changes in the composition and diversity of the TRB repertoire in peripheral blood. A total of about 180 cryopreserved PBMC samples were contributed to the cohort by 30 adults with confirmed HIV infection, with samples collected serially over a mean of roughly six years (range 1-12). Of the 30 or so participants with HIV, more than 10 were female. No cross-contamination during QIAcube processing was seen in test extractions of a monoclonal T-cell line run alongside about 33 polyclonal samples. On the study overall, not on this receptor specifically: Because pre-ART samples had limited cell numbers, unsorted PBMC were profiled rather than sorted CD4+ and CD8+ T cells. Starting ART was linked to a significant rise in TRB diversity, yet even with long-term ART the diversity remained significantly lower than in transplant donor controls. The samples span the years 2004 to 2017, and the ART regimens used at that time may not be as effective as current regimens. Limited PBMC availability meant only the TCR beta chain was sequenced, without alpha chain pairing. Inferences about post-ART repertoire changes were limited because no data were available on ART adherence, viral resistance or therapy changes. Expanded TRB clones identified before ART initiation dominated the repertoire across all time points, though the dominance fluctuated and decreased in many PLHIV after ART. Narrower CDR3 length ranges were observed in HIV repertoires than in controls, and an antigen-experienced repertoire with only a slight naive shift after ART was suggested by the network structure.

As concerns this clone: The antigen this receptor binds is unknown. No per-base quality is available; no much larger clone lies one base away.

To be included, a participant needed at least one PBMC sample from before ART initiation plus at least two post-ART samples. Every participant with HIV received treatment in the United States of America. Before DNA extraction, cryopreserved samples of roughly 1-11 million PBMC were thawed and then washed. At the time of the earliest PBMC sample for each participant with HIV, ages ranged from about 23 to 60 years. Per participant, PBMC samples came from 1-4 timepoints prior to ART initiation and 2-8 timepoints following ART initiation, for a median of 7 samples. Serial HIV viral load, CD4+ T-cell count, ART history and demographic data were obtained for every participant. A Qiagen kit on a QIAcube was used to extract genomic DNA from unsorted PBMC, with samples processed in batches of 12. The immunoSEQ hsTCRB v3.0 assay was used at survey level resolution to sequence the TRB variable region. The targeted TRB sequencing depth was about 35,000-55,000 T-cell genomes per sample. TRB libraries were pooled and sequenced on an Illumina MiSeq using a v3 150-cycle kit. The authors' analysis ran thus. Analysis of repertoires was carried out in R inside a reproducible Nextflow workflow spanning QC, data transformation and analysis. LymphoSeq2, an R package for exploring AIRR-Seq data, was used to implement custom analyses. A handful of samples that produced fewer than 5000 total TRB sequences were removed, so fewer than 200 HIV repertoires were analyzed. Among the 180 to 200 HIV repertoires that were kept, around 59 were collected before ART initiation and over 120 were collected after ART initiation. Repertoires were downsampled to 5000 TRB nucleotide sequences, and summary statistics were averaged over 100 downsampling iterations. Only TRB sequences with CDR3 regions of at least seven amino acids were retained for analysis. A Shannon entropy-derived clonality score and the Gini coefficient were used to measure diversity. In the repertoire networks, any two of the top 5000 CDR3 amino acid sequences were connected whenever the two sequences differed by an edit distance of one. GLIPH2 predicted antigen specificity groups and MHC restriction for TRB CDR3 amino acid sequences. CDR3 amino acid sequences were matched against VDJdb and McPAS-TCR to flag known CMV, EBV, HIV or tissue antigen associations. Pre-ART, post-ART and control groups were compared with Wilcoxon signed-rank tests and Holm-Bonferroni correction. In its TCRdb copy, this immuneACCESS table keeps in-frame sequences only and misses some clones. Where compared with another copy, unresolved V genes explain less than half of these, and the others have no known cause. For V, J and clone size, that table is used; D and trimming come from the DNA. The sample includes around 21,000 clones, with approximately 84% observed a single time. Jointly, the top ten make up about 4.6% of the sample.

The cysteine opens and the phenylalanine closes a CDR3 of 14 amino acids. The entry retains the CDR3 DNA only, 42 bases that are in frame from base 1. CDR1 is given as LGHNA and CDR2 as YSLEER, both from the germline V gene. Trimmed from V: 3 bases; trimmed from J: 1 base; junction bases lacking a gene match: 0. The sequence links TRBV4-3 to TRBJ1-5, with 7 bases in between that match TRBD1. The clonotype comes from a man aged 25 to 40 with HIV. The input for sequencing was unsorted PBMCs, taken about 6.1 years after starting antiretroviral therapy. The nucleotide sequence is given as TGCGCCAGCAGCCAGGGACAGAGCAATCAGCCCCAGCATTTT. Protein translation: CASSQGQSNQPQHF.